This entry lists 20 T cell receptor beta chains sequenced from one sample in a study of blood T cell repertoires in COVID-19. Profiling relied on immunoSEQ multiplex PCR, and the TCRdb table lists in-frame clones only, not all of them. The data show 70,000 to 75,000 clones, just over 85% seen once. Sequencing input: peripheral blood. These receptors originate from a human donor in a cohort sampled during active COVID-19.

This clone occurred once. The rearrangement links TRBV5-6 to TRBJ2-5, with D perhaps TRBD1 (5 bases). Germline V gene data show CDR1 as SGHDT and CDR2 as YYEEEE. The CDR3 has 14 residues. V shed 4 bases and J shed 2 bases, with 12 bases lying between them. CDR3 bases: TGTGCCAGCAGCACAAGACAGACACAAGAGACCCAGTACTTC. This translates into CASSTRQTQETQYF.

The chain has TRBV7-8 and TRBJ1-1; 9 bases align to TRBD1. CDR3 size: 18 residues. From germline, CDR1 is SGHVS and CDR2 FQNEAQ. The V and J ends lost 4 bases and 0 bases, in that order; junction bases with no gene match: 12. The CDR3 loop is CASSSMIGTGNMNTEAFF. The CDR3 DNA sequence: TGTGCCAGCAGCTCCATGATCGGGACAGGGAACATGAACACTGAAGCTTTCTTT.

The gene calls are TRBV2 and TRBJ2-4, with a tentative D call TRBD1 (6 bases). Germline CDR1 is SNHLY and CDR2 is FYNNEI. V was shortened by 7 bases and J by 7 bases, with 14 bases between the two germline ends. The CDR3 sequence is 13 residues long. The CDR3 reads CASKSGTSNIQYF. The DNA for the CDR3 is TGTGCCAGCAAATCCGGGACATCGAACATTCAGTACTTC.

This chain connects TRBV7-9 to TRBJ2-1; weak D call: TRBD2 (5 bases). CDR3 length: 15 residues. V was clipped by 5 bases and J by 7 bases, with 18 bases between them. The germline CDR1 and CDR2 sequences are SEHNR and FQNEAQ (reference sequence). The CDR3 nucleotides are TGTGCCAGCAGCAGACCCAGAGGGTTTAGGAATGAGCAGTTCTTC. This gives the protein CASSRPRGFRNEQFF.

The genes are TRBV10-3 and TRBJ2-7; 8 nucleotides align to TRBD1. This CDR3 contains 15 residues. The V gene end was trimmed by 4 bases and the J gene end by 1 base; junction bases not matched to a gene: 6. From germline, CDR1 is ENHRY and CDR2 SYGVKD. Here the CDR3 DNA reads TGTGCCATCAGTGGGGGACAGGAGGGGTCCTACGAGCAGTACTTC. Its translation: CAISGGQEGSYEQYF.

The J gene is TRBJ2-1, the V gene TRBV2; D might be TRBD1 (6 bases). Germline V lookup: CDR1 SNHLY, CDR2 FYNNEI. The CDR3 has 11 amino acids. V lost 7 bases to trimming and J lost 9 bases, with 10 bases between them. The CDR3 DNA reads TGTGCCAGCATTCAACAGGGTGAGCAGTTCTTC. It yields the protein CASIQQGEQFF.

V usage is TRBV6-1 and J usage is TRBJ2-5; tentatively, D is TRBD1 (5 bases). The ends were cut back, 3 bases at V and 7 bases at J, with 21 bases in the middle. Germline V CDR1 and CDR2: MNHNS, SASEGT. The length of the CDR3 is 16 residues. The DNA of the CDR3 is TGTGCCAGCAGTGACAAATGGGGTCTGGGGCGAGCGACCCAGTACTTC. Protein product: CASSDKWGLGRATQYF.

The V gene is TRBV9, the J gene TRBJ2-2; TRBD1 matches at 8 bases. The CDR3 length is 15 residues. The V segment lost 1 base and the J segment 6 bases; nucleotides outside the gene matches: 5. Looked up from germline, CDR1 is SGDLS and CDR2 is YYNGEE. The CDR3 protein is CASSVRGQGPGELFF. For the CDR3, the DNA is TGTGCCAGCAGCGTACGTGGACAGGGTCCCGGGGAGCTGTTTTTT.

In nucleotides, the CDR3 is TGTGCCAGCACTACCGGGACTAGCGACACCGGGGAGCTGTTTTTT. The encoded protein is CASTTGTSDTGELFF. The chain uses TRBV2 and TRBJ2-2, with TRBD2 matching 10 bases. Germline V lookup: CDR1 SNHLY, CDR2 FYNNEI. After removal of 7 bases from V and 3 bases from J, the junction contained 5 bases not matched to a gene. CDR3 length equals 15 residues.

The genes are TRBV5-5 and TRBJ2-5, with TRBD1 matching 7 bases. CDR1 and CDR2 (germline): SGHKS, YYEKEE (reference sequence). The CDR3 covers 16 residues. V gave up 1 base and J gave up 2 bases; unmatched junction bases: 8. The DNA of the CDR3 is TGTGCCAGCAGCTTGTTTCAGGGGGAAGGTCAAGAGACCCAGTACTTC. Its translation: CASSLFQGEGQETQYF. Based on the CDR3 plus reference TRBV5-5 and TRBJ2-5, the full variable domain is DAGVTQSPTHLIKTRGQQVTLRCSPISGHKSVSWYQQVLGQGPQFIFQYYEKEERGRGNFPDRFSARQFPNYSSELNVNALLLGDSALYLCASSLFQGEGQETQYFGPGTRLLVL.

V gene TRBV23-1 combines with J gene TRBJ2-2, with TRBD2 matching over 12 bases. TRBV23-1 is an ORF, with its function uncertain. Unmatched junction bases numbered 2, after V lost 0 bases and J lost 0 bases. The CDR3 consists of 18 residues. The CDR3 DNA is TGCGCCAGCAGTCAATCGGGGACTAGCGGGTCGAACACCGGGGAGCTGTTTTTT. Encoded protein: CASSQSGTSGSNTGELFF.

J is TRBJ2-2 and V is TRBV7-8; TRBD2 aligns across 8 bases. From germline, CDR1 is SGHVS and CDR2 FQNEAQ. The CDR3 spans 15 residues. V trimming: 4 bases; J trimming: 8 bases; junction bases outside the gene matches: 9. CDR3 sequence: CASSSHLAGQGELFF. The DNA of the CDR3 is TGTGCCAGCAGCTCCCACCTAGCGGGTCAAGGGGAGCTGTTTTTT.

CDR3 coding DNA: TGCGCCAGCAGTGAGTCCGGAGGGACTGAAGCTTTCTTT. The encoded protein is CASSESGGTEAFF. The chain links TRBV10-1 to TRBJ1-1, with unresolved D. Germline loops: CDR1 WNHNN, CDR2 SYGVQD (reference sequence). The CDR3 has 13 residues. Deletions cut 0 bases from V and 5 bases from J, with 7 bases between.

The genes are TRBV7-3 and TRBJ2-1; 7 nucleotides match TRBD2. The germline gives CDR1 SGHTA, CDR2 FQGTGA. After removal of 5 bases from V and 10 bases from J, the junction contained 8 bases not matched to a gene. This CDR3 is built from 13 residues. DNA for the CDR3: TGTGCCAGCAGCCCTAGGGAGGGACGAGAGCAGTTCTTC. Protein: CASSPREGREQFF.

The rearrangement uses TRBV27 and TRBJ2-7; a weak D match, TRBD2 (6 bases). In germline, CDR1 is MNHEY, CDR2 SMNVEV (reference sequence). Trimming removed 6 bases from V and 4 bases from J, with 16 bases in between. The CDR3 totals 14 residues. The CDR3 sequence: CASSLGGAEYEQYF. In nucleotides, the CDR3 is TGTGCCAGCAGCCTCGGCGGGGCCGAGTACGAGCAGTACTTC.

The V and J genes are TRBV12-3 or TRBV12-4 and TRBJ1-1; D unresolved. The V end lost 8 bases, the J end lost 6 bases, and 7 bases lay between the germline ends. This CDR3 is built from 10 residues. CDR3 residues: CASRNSEAFF. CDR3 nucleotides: TGTGCCAGCCGAAACTCTGAAGCTTTCTTT.

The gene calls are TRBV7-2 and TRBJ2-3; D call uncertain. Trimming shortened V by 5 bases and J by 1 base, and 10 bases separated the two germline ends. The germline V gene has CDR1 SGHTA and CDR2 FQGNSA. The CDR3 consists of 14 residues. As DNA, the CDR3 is TGTGCCAGCAGCCCCCGAACGGGCACAGATACGCAGTATTTT. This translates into CASSPRTGTDTQYF.

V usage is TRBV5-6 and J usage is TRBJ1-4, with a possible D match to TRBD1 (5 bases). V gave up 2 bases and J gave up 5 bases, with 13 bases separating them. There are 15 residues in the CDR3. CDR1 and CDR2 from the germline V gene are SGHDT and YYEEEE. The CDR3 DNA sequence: TGTGCCAGCAGCTTAAAGGGTCGGACAAATGAAAAACTGTTTTTT. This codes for CASSLKGRTNEKLFF. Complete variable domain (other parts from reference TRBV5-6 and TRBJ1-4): DAGVTQSPTHLIKTRGQQVTLRCSPKSGHDTVSWYQQALGQGPQFIFQYYEEEERQRGNFPDRFSGHQFPNYSSELNVNALLLGDSALYLCASSLKGRTNEKLFFGSGTQLSVL.

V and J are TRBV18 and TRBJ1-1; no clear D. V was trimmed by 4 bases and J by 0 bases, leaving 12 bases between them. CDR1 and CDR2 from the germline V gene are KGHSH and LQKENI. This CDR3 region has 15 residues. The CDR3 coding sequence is TGTGCCAGCTCACTATCGACACCTATGAACACTGAAGCTTTCTTT. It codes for CASSLSTPMNTEAFF.

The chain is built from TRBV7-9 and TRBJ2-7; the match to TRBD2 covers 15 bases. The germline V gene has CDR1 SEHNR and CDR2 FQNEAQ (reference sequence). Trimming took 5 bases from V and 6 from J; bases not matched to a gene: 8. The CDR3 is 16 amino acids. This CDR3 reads CASSPGLAGGIGEQYF. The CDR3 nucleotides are TGTGCCAGCAGCCCGGGACTAGCGGGGGGTATAGGCGAGCAGTACTTC.